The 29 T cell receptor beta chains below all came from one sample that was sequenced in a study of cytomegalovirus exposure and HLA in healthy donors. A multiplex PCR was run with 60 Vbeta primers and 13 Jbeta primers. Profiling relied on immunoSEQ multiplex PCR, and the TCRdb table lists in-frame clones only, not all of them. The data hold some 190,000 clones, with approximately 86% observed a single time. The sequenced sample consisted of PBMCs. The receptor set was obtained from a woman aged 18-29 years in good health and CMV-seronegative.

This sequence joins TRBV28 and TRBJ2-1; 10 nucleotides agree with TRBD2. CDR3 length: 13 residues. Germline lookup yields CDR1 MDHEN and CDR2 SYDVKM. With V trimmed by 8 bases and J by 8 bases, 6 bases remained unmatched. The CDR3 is CASQREGLDEQFF. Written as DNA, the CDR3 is TGTGCCAGCCAGCGGGAGGGCCTCGATGAGCAGTTCTTC.

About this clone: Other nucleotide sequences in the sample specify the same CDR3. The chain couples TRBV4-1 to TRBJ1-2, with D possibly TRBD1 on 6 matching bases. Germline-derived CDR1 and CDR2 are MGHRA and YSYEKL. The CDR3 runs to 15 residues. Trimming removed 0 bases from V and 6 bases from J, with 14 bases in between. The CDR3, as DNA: TGCGCCAGCAGCCAAGATCTATGGGGGCGCGATGGCTACACCTTC. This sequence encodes CASSQDLWGRDGYTF.

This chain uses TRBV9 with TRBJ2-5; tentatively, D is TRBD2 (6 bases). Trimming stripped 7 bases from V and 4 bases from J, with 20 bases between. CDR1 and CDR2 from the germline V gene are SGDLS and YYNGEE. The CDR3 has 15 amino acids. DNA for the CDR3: TGTGCCAGCGGATGGGGCGGGGTCCCCGGAGAGACCCAGTACTTC. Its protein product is CASGWGGVPGETQYF.

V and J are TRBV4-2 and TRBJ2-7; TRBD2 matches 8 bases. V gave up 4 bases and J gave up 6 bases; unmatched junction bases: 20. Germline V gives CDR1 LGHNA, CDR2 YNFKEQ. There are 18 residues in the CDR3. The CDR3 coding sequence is TGTGCCAGCAGCCTTACATTGGCGGGGGGCCCGTCTATAGGCGAGCAGTACTTC. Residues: CASSLTLAGGPSIGEQYF.

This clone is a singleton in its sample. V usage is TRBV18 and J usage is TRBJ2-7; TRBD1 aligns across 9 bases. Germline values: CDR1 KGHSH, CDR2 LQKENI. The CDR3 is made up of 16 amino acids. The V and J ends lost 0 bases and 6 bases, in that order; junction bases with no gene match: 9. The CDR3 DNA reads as TGTGCCAGCTCACCACCTGTTGGGACAGGGAGCGCCGAGCAGTACTTC. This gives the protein CASSPPVGTGSAEQYF.

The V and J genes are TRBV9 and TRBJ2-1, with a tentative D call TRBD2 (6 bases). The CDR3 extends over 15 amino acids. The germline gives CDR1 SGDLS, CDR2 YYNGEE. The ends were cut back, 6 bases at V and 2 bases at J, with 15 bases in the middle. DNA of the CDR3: TGTGCCAGCAACCTTTTGGGGGGAGCCTACAATGAGCAGTTCTTC. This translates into CASNLLGGAYNEQFF.

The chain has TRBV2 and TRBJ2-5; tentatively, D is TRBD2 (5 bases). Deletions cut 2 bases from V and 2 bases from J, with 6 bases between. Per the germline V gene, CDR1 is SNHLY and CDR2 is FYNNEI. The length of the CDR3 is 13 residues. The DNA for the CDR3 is TGTGCCAGCAGTGAATCGGGACAAGAGACCCAGTACTTC. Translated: CASSESGQETQYF.

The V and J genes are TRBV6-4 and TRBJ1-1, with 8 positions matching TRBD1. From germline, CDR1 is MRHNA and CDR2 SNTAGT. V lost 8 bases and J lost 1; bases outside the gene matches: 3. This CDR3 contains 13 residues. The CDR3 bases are TGTGCCAGCTCGGACAGGGAGAACACTGAAGCTTTCTTT. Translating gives CASSDRENTEAFF.

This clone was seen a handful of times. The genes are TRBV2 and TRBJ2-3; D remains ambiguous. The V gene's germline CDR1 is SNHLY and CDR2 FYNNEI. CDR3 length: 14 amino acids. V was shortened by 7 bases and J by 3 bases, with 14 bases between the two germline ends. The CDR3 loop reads CASKLEALTDTQYF. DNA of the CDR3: TGTGCCAGCAAGCTCGAGGCGCTGACAGATACGCAGTATTTT.

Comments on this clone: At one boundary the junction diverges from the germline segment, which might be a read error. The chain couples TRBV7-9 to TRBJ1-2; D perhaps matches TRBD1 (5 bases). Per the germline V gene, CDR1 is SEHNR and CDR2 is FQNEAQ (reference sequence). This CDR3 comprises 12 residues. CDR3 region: CSSSQGSYGYTF. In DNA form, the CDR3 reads TGTTCCAGCAGCCAGGGAAGCTATGGCTACACCTTC.

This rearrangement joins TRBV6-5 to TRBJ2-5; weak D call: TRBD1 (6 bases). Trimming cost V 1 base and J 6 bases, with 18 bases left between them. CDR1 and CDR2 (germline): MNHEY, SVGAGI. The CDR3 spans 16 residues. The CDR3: CASSYYTATGAKTQYF. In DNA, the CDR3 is TGTGCCAGCAGTTACTACACCGCGACAGGAGCGAAGACCCAGTACTTC.

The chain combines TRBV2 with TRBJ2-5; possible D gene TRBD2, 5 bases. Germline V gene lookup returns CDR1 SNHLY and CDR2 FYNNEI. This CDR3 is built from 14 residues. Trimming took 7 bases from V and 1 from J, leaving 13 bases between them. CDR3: CASTGNNLQETQYF. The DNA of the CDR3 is TGTGCCAGCACGGGAAATAATCTCCAAGAGACCCAGTACTTC.

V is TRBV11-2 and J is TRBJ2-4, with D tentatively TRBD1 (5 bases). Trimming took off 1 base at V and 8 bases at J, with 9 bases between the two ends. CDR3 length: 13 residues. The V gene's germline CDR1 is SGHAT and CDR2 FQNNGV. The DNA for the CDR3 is TGTGCCAGCAGCTTAGCAGGGAAGGACATTCAGTACTTC. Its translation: CASSLAGKDIQYF.

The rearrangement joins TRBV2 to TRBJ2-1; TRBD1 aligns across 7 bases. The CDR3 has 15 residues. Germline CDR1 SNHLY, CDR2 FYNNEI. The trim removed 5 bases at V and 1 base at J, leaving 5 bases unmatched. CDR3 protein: CASSPGQASYNEQFF. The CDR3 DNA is TGTGCCAGCAGTCCAGGACAGGCTTCCTACAATGAGCAGTTCTTC.

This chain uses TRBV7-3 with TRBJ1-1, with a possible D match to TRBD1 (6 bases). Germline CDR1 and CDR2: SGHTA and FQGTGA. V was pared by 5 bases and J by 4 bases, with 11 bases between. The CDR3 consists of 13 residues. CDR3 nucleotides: TGTGCCAGCAGCCCCGGACAGACCACTGAAGCTTTCTTT. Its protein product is CASSPGQTTEAFF.

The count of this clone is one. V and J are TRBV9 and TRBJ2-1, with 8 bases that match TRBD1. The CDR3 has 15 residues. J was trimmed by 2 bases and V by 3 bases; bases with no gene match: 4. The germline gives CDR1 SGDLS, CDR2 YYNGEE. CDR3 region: CASSARQGPYNEQFF. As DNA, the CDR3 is TGTGCCAGCAGCGCCAGACAGGGGCCCTACAATGAGCAGTTCTTC.

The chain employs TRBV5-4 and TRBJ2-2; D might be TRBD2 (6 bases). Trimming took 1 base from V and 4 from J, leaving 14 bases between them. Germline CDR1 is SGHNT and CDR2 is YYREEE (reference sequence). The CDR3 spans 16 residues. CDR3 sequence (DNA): TGTGCCAGCAGCTTGAGTGGGGGGAGGAGCACCGGGGAGCTGTTTTTT. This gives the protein CASSLSGGRSTGELFF.

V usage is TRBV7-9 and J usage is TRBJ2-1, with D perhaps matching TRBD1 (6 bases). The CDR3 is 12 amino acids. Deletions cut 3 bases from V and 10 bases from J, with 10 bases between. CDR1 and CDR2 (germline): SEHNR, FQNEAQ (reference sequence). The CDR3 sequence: CASSLRGYEQFF. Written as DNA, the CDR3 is TGTGCCAGCAGCTTGAGGGGGTACGAGCAGTTCTTC.

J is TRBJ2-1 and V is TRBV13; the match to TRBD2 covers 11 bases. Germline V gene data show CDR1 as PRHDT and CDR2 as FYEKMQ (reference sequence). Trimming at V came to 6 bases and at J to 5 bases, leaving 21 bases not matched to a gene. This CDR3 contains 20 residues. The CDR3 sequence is CASSFLQRTGPGLADNEQFF. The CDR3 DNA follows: TGTGCCAGCAGTTTCTTACAGAGGACAGGGCCGGGACTAGCGGACAATGAGCAGTTCTTC.

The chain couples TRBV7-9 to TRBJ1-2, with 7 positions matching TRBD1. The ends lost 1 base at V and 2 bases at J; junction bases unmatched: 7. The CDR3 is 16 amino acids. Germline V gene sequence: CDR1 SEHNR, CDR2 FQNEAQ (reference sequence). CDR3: CASSLERQGLNYGYTF. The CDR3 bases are TGTGCCAGCAGCTTAGAGAGACAGGGCCTCAACTATGGCTACACCTTC. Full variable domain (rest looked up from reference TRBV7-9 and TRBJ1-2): DTGVSQNPRHKITKRGQNVTFRCDPISEHNRLYWYRQTLGQGPEFLTYFQNEAQLEKSRLLSDRFSAERPKGSFSTLEIQRTEQGDSAMYLCASSLERQGLNYGYTFGSGTRLTVV.

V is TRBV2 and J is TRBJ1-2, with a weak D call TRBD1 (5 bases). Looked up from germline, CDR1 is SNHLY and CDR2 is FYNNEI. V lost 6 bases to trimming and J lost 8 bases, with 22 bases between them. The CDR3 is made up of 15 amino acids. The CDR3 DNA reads TGTGCCAGCAGCCAGAGGTGGGGCTACATCGAGGGCTACACCTTC. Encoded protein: CASSQRWGYIEGYTF.

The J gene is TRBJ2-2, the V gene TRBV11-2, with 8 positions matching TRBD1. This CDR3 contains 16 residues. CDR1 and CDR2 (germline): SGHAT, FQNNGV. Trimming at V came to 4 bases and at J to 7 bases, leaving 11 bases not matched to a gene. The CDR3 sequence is CASSSRTGKVIGELFF. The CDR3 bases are TGTGCCAGCAGCTCGAGGACAGGGAAGGTCATCGGGGAGCTGTTTTTT.

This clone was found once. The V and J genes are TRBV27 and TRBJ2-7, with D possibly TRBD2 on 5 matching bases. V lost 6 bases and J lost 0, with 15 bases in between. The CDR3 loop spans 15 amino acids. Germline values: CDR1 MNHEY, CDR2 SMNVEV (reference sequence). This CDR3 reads CASSLGILSSYEQYF. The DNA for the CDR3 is TGTGCCAGCAGCCTCGGGATTCTGAGCTCCTACGAGCAGTACTTC.

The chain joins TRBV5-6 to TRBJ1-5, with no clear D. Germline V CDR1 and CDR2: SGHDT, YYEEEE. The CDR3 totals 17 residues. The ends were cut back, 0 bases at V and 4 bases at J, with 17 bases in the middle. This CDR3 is CASSLGGVTLRNQPQHF. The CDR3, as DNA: TGTGCCAGCAGCTTGGGGGGAGTGACCCTACGAAATCAGCCCCAGCATTTT. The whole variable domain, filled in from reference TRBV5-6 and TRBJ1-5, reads DAGVTQSPTHLIKTRGQQVTLRCSPKSGHDTVSWYQQALGQGPQFIFQYYEEEERQRGNFPDRFSGHQFPNYSSELNVNALLLGDSALYLCASSLGGVTLRNQPQHFGDGTRLSIL.

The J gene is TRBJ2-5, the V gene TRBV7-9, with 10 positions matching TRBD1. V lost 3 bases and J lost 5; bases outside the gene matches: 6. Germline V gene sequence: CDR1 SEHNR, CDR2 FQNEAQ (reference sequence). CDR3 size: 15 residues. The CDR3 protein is CASSFLTGGKETQYF. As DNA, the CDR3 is TGTGCCAGCAGCTTTCTGACAGGGGGCAAGGAGACCCAGTACTTC.

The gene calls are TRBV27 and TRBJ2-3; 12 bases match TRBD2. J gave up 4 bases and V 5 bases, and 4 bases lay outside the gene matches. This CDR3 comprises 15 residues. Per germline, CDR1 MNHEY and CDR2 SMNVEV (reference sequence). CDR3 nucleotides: TGTGCCAGCAGTCCACTAGCGGGGGGTGCAGATACGCAGTATTTT. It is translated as CASSPLAGGADTQYF.

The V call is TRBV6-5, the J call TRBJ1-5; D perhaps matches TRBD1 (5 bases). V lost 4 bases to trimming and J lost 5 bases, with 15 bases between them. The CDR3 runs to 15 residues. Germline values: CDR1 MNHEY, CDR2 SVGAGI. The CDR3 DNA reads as TGTGCCAGCAGTTTACTAGCTGGGGGGGATCAGCCCCAGCATTTT. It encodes CASSLLAGGDQPQHF.

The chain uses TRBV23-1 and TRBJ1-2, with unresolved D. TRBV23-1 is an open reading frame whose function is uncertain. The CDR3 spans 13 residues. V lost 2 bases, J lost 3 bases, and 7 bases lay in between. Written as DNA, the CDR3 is TGCGCCAGCAGTCAACGGTTCGACTATGGCTACACCTTC. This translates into CASSQRFDYGYTF.

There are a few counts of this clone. The chain's CDR3 is CASSLSGANTYEQYF. CDR3 in DNA: TGTGCCAGCAGTTTATCTGGGGCCAACACCTACGAGCAGTACTTC. The genes are TRBV27 and TRBJ2-7, with D perhaps matching TRBD1 (5 bases). Germline assignment: CDR1 MNHEY and CDR2 SMNVEV (reference sequence). The length of the CDR3 is 15 residues. Deletions cut 0 bases from V and 2 bases from J, with 11 bases between.